Listed here are 5 T cell receptor beta chains from one sample, sequenced in a study of shared clonotypes between healthy human individuals. The protocol was immunoSEQ multiplex PCR, while the TCRdb copy is restricted to in-frame clones and leaves out a portion. The top ten hold roughly 0.36% of the sample, which has a few million clones, approximately 93% seen once. The sample taken for sequencing was naive CD4+ T cells from PBMCs. This sample's subset: CD45RA+ positively selected. These receptor sequences come from a man aged 18 to 30 in good health. Some clones in this sample may be carry-over from other donors' samples.

The chain carries TRBV7-8 and TRBJ2-6; D not resolved. V shed 7 bases and J shed 1 base, with 11 bases lying between them. Germline CDR1 SGHVS, CDR2 FQNEAQ. The CDR3 contains 15 residues. For the CDR3, the DNA is TGTGCCAGCAACCCCGTACCGTCTGGGGCCAACGTCCTGACTTTC. It specifies CASNPVPSGANVLTF.

This clone occurred once. Other DNA sequences in the sample encode the same CDR3. The chain links TRBV28 to TRBJ1-2; D is uncertain. This CDR3 comprises 13 residues. The V gene's germline CDR1 is MDHEN and CDR2 SYDVKM. The V end was cut by 6 bases, the J end by 3 bases, with 11 bases between. The CDR3 DNA reads as TGTGCCAGCAGCTCGCCCGGGGACTATGGCTACACCTTC. It codes for CASSSPGDYGYTF.

Regarding this clone: Other DNA sequences in the same sample also yield this CDR3. V usage is TRBV19 and J usage is TRBJ1-5; D uncertain. CDR3 size: 12 residues. Trimming shortened V by 5 bases and J by 6 bases, and 8 bases separated the two germline ends. The germline V gene encodes CDR1 LNHDA and CDR2 SQIVND (reference sequence). The CDR3 protein is CASSVRGQPQHF. CDR3 nucleotide sequence: TGTGCCAGTAGTGTCCGCGGTCAGCCCCAGCATTTT.

The V and J genes are TRBV9 and TRBJ1-1; 7 bases are shared with TRBD1. The CDR3 extends over 15 amino acids. CDR1 SGDLS and CDR2 YYNGEE come from the germline V gene. J lost 0 bases, V lost 4 bases, and 6 bases had no gene match. The CDR3 DNA is TGTGCCAGCAGCAACCCGGGACAGATGAACACTGAAGCTTTCTTT. Protein product: CASSNPGQMNTEAFF.

CDR3 DNA sequence: TGTGCCAGTAGTATGGGTGGCTTGGGGGCCTACGAGCAGTACTTC. This translates into CASSMGGLGAYEQYF. The rearrangement uses TRBV19 and TRBJ2-7; either TRBD1 or TRBD2 may fit D (5 bases each). Germline V gene lookup returns CDR1 LNHDA and CDR2 SQIVND (reference sequence). The ends were cut back, 3 bases at V and 2 bases at J, with 14 bases in the middle. CDR3 length: 15 residues.